These T cell receptor beta chains were read from a single sample in a study of patients and donors after allogeneic stem cell transplantation. TCRdb reprocessed the RT-PCR reads via MiXCR and lists one record per CDR3 protein. The sample consists of roughly 180,000 distinct CDR3 sequences, about 40% of them appearing once. Sequencing was carried out using blood, either unsorted or a sorted T cell fraction (not recorded which). These receptors were taken from a human donor who was either an allogeneic HSCT recipient or a stem cell or donor lymphocyte infusion donor (not recorded which). It is not recorded whose cells these are; they may come from a transplant donor. Both conserved end residues are part of each CDR3. D genes are given only for firm matches. Expanded clones are given a class, and other clones once, few, many or no size at all.

D	J	V	size	CDR3	DNA
-	TRBJ1-6	TRBV7-2	-	CASSLELSASSYNSPLHF	TGTGCCAGCAGCTTGGAACTGTCTGCTAGCTCCTATAATTCACCCCTCCACTTT
-	TRBJ2-1	TRBV12-3/TRBV12-4	-	CASRPRQASYNEQFF	TGTGCCAGCAGACCCAGGCAGGCGTCCTACAATGAGCAGTTCTTC
-	TRBJ2-2	TRBV3-2	-	CASSPGSSTGELFF	TGTGCCAGCAGCCCTGGGAGTTCAACCGGGGAGCTGTTTTTT
-	TRBJ1-3	TRBV19	-	CASSIGSGNTIYF	TGTGCCAGTAGTATAGGGTCTGGAAACACCATATATTTT
TRBD2	TRBJ2-1	TRBV29-1	-	CSVGETSYEQFF	TGCAGCGTTGGGGAGACTAGCTATGAGCAGTTCTTC
-	TRBJ2-7	TRBV20-1	few	CSATSGPLSYEQYF	TGCAGTGCTACTTCTGGACCCCTCTCCTACGAGCAGTACTTC
-	TRBJ2-3	TRBV5-1	once	CASSLDRTLGSDTQYF	TGCGCCAGCAGCTTGGATCGGACCCTGGGGTCAGATACGCAGTATTTT
-	TRBJ1-6	TRBV7-3	few	CASSLTPLSSYNSPLHF	TGTGCCAGCAGCTTAACGCCGTTGAGCTCCTATAATTCACCCCTCCACTTT
TRBD2	TRBJ2-2	TRBV11-2	-	CASSSLAGSSGELFF	TGTGCCAGCAGCTCACTAGCGGGGAGTTCCGGGGAGCTGTTTTTT
-	TRBJ1-1	TRBV7-3	many	CASSPTVNTEAFF	TGTGCCAGCAGCCCGACAGTGAACACTGAAGCTTTCTTT
TRBD1	TRBJ1-5	TRBV11-2	-	CASSRGGVGNQPQHF	TGTGCCAGCAGCCGAGGGGGCGTTGGCAATCAGCCCCAGCATTTT
-	TRBJ2-2	TRBV12-3/TRBV12-4	-	CASTPYWAGTSTGELFF	TGTGCCAGCACCCCTTATTGGGCGGGGACATCAACCGGGGAGCTGTTTTTT
-	TRBJ2-1	TRBV24-1	-	CATSDSPTREQFF	TGTGCCACCAGTGATTCGCCCACCCGCGAGCAGTTCTTC
TRBD2	TRBJ2-3	TRBV29-1	-	CSVTGGLAGDTQYF	TGCAGCGTCACTGGGGGACTAGCGGGAGATACGCAGTATTTT
TRBD2	TRBJ2-1	TRBV14	few	CASSQEQAGAYNEQFF	TGTGCCAGCAGCCAAGAGCAAGCGGGGGCTTACAATGAGCAGTTCTTC
TRBD1	TRBJ1-5	TRBV18	-	CASSFGQGLNSNQPQHF	TGTGCCAGCTCATTCGGACAGGGCCTCAATAGCAATCAGCCCCAGCATTTT
-	TRBJ2-3	TRBV7-3	-	CASSITSSTDTQYF	TGTGCCAGCAGCATTACGTCTAGCACAGATACGCAGTATTTT
TRBD1	TRBJ2-1	TRBV10-3	few	CAISGTGAYNEQFF	TGTGCCATCTCCGGGACAGGGGCCTACAATGAGCAGTTCTTC
-	TRBJ1-1	TRBV11-2	-	CASSPGPGAFF	TGTGCCAGCAGCCCGGGGCCTGGGGCTTTCTTT
-	TRBJ2-1	TRBV9	few	CASSLYDNEQFF	TGTGCCAGCAGCCTTTATGACAATGAGCAGTTCTTC
-	TRBJ2-7	TRBV27	-	CASGLVNLYEQYF	TGTGCCAGCGGCCTCGTGAATTTATACGAGCAGTACTTC
TRBD2	TRBJ2-1	TRBV9	-	CASSAVPGLAGGRGEQFF	TGTGCCAGCAGCGCCGTCCCGGGACTAGCGGGAGGGCGGGGTGAGCAGTTCTTC
-	TRBJ2-3	TRBV4-2	-	CASSQEKRVFTDTQYF	TGTGCCAGCAGCCAAGAAAAGCGGGTATTCACAGATACGCAGTATTTT
-	TRBJ2-7	TRBV25-1	-	CASSELRAEQYF	TGTGCCAGCAGTGAATTGAGGGCCGAGCAGTACTTC
-	TRBJ1-2	TRBV25-1	-	CASSEHRGRSWGYTF	TGTGCCAGCAGTGAACACCGGGGGCGCAGCTGGGGCTACACCTTC
TRBD2	TRBJ2-1	TRBV7-2	-	CASSLGGRAGNEQFF	TGTGCCAGCAGCTTAGGCGGGAGGGCCGGGAATGAGCAGTTCTTC
-	TRBJ1-1	TRBV20-1	-	CSAREWTEAFF	TGCAGTGCTAGAGAATGGACTGAAGCTTTCTTT
-	TRBJ2-7	TRBV14	-	CASSQATPGWDSEQYF	TGTGCCAGCAGCCAAGCAACCCCGGGATGGGATAGCGAGCAGTACTTC
-	TRBJ1-4	TRBV7-2	-	CASSLGSGKLFF	TGTGCCAGCAGCTTAGGGAGTGGAAAACTGTTTTTT
-	TRBJ1-2	TRBV20-1	few	CSASPTGISHGYTF	TGCAGTGCTAGCCCCACAGGGATCAGCCATGGCTACACCTTC
-	TRBJ1-4	TRBV7-9	-	CASSSPFGTGREKLFF	TGTGCCAGCAGCTCACCCTTCGGAACAGGGAGAGAAAAACTGTTTTTT
TRBD1	TRBJ1-2	TRBV12-3/TRBV12-4	few	CASSSTRQGASDGYTF	TGTGCCAGCAGCTCTACCCGACAGGGGGCATCTGATGGCTACACCTTC
TRBD1	TRBJ1-4	TRBV7-9	-	CASRGTGNATNEKLFF	TGTGCCAGCAGAGGGACAGGGAATGCAACTAATGAAAAACTGTTTTTT
-	TRBJ2-7	TRBV7-6	-	CASSLTGSGQYF	TGTGCCAGCAGCTTAACAGGGTCTGGGCAGTACTTC
TRBD1	TRBJ1-2	TRBV5-6	few	CASSTPRGQGGYTF	TGTGCCAGCAGCACGCCCAGGGGACAGGGTGGCTACACCTTC
-	TRBJ1-1	TRBV7-9	few	CASSYYGDGTEAFF	TGTGCCAGCAGCTACTATGGGGACGGCACTGAAGCTTTCTTT
TRBD1	TRBJ1-2	TRBV25-1	many	CASSELWDRGDYTF	TGTGCCAGCAGTGAACTGTGGGACAGGGGTGACTACACCTTC
-	TRBJ2-2	TRBV7-9	-	CASSLEAPANTGELFF	TGTGCCAGCAGCTTGGAAGCCCCCGCGAACACCGGGGAGCTGTTTTTT
TRBD1	TRBJ1-2	TRBV6-2/TRBV6-3	few	CASSSLGQGRGYTF	TGTGCCAGCAGTTCCCTGGGACAGGGGAGAGGCTACACCTTC
TRBD1	TRBJ1-1	TRBV12-3/TRBV12-4	-	CASRPSGTGTEAFF	TGTGCCAGCAGACCCTCCGGGACAGGTACTGAAGCTTTCTTT
TRBD1	TRBJ1-5	TRBV6-6	-	CASSLQGSSNQPQHF	TGTGCCAGCAGTTTACAGGGGTCAAGCAATCAGCCCCAGCATTTT
-	TRBJ1-1	TRBV9	-	CASSVGQGLNTEAFF	TGTGCCAGCAGCGTAGGTCAGGGCCTGAACACTGAAGCTTTCTTT
-	TRBJ2-2	TRBV10-3	-	CAISERGRGATGELFF	TGTGCCATCAGTGAACGGGGCAGGGGAGCGACCGGGGAGCTGTTTTTT
-	TRBJ1-4	TRBV12-3/TRBV12-4	-	CASSLAGPAGEKLFF	TGTGCCAGCAGTTTAGCGGGGCCGGCCGGGGAAAAACTGTTTTTT
-	TRBJ2-4	TRBV21-1	-	CASSARAGAKNIQYF	TGTGCCAGCAGCGCGAGGGCGGGGGCCAAAAACATTCAGTACTTC
-	TRBJ1-2	TRBV12-3/TRBV12-4	few	CASSLEGGLGYGYTF	TGTGCCAGCAGTTTAGAGGGAGGTCTGGGCTATGGCTACACCTTC
-	TRBJ2-7	TRBV12-3/TRBV12-4	-	CASSPHRGGYEQYF	TGTGCCAGCAGCCCTCACAGGGGAGGTTACGAGCAGTACTTC
TRBD1	TRBJ2-3	TRBV5-8	-	CASSLPGQATDTQYF	TGTGCCAGCAGCTTACCGGGACAGGCCACAGATACGCAGTATTTT
-	TRBJ2-7	TRBV12-3/TRBV12-4	few	CASSKTTEATYEQYF	TGTGCCAGCAGCAAAACCACAGAGGCCACCTACGAGCAGTACTTC
-	TRBJ1-5	TRBV23-1	-	CASSPGTPNQPQHF	TGCGCCAGCAGTCCTGGGACACCTAATCAGCCCCAGCATTTT
TRBD2	TRBJ2-3	TRBV27	-	CASSSLLAGLADTQYF	TGTGCCAGCAGTTCTCTCCTAGCGGGATTAGCAGATACGCAGTATTTT
-	TRBJ1-3	TRBV7-2	few	CASSSQGTGNTIYF	TGTGCCAGCAGTTCTCAGGGTACTGGAAACACCATATATTTT
TRBD2	TRBJ2-1	TRBV6-5	-	CASSALIAGGHNEQFF	TGTGCCAGCAGTGCTTTAATAGCGGGAGGACACAATGAGCAGTTCTTC
-	TRBJ2-7	TRBV12-3/TRBV12-4	-	CASSAPGEQYF	TGTGCCAGCTCCGCCCCCGGCGAGCAGTACTTC
-	TRBJ2-7	TRBV12-3/TRBV12-4	-	CASQAFGEQYF	TGTGCCAGCCAAGCGTTCGGCGAGCAGTACTTC
TRBD2	TRBJ2-2	TRBV11-2	-	CASSLTGGGVNTGELFF	TGTGCCAGCAGCTTGACCGGGGGAGGGGTTAACACCGGGGAGCTGTTTTTT
-	TRBJ2-1	TRBV27	-	CASPTGGSYNEQFF	TGTGCCAGCCCGACCGGAGGCTCCTACAATGAGCAGTTCTTC